This passage covers 17 T cell receptor beta chains from one sample sequenced in a study of T cells in Graves' hyperthyroidism and ophthalmopathy. Amplification yielded TCR beta CDR3 regions, with RNA transcripts as the source. Primed by the HTBI set, a first-round RT-PCR was run on the TCR CDR3. MiXCR, applied by TCRdb to the multiplex PCR reads, yields one record per CDR3 protein. Of about 580,000 distinct CDR3 sequences listed, roughly 50% are singletons. Input material: peripheral blood or thyroid tissue (not recorded which). The receptors stem from a woman under 30 with Graves' hyperthyroidism.

The CDR3 loop reads CASSPPGLPVQETQYF. The CDR3 DNA reads as TGTGCCAGCAGCCCGCCAGGACTCCCTGTACAAGAGACCCAGTACTTC. V and J are TRBV7-2 and TRBJ2-5, with D perhaps TRBD2 (5 bases). Germline CDR1 SGHTA, CDR2 FQGNSA. Trimming took off 5 bases at V and 2 bases at J, with 18 bases between the two ends. CDR3 size: 16 residues.

The chain recombines TRBV9 with TRBJ2-7; 9 bases are shared with TRBD1. The germline V gene has CDR1 SGDLS and CDR2 YYNGEE. The CDR3 extends over 15 amino acids. J lost 1 base, V lost 5 bases, and 7 bases had no gene match. CDR3 in DNA: TGTGCCAGCAGTTTAGGCGGGACAGGGTCCTACGAGCAGTACTTC. Its protein product is CASSLGGTGSYEQYF.

The V gene is TRBV2, the J gene TRBJ2-3; D is possibly TRBD2 (6 bases). Trimming removed 7 bases at V and 4 bases at J, with 9 bases between. Germline V gives CDR1 SNHLY, CDR2 FYNNEI. There are 12 residues in the CDR3. The CDR3 sequence is CASKGLSDTQYF. As DNA, the CDR3 is TGTGCCAGCAAGGGACTTTCAGATACGCAGTATTTT.

This clonotype was found many times. This chain joins TRBV27 and TRBJ2-7; 7 positions match TRBD2. The V and J ends lost 5 bases and 2 bases, in that order; junction bases with no gene match: 9. The germline V gene encodes CDR1 MNHEY and CDR2 SMNVEV (reference sequence). The CDR3 is 15 residues long. CDR3 loop: CASSPDAGETYEQYF. DNA for the CDR3: TGTGCCAGCAGTCCTGATGCGGGAGAGACCTACGAGCAGTACTTC.

The chain combines TRBV6-4 with TRBJ2-2, with TRBD1 identical over 12 bases. J gave up 7 bases and V 7 bases, and 13 bases lay outside the gene matches. Germline values: CDR1 MRHNA, CDR2 SNTAGT. This CDR3 has 17 residues. The CDR3: CASKGSGTGGAYGELFF. Written as DNA, the CDR3 is TGTGCCAGCAAAGGTAGCGGGACAGGGGGCGCTTACGGGGAGCTGTTTTTT.

This chain connects TRBV9 to TRBJ2-7, with D possibly matching TRBD2 (6 bases). With 0 bases removed from V and 7 bases from J, the gap between germline ends came to 11 bases. Germline V lookup: CDR1 SGDLS, CDR2 YYNGEE. The CDR3 extends over 13 amino acids. CDR3 protein: CASSVGGEGEQYF. For the CDR3, the DNA is TGTGCCAGCAGCGTAGGGGGGGAAGGGGAGCAGTACTTC. Filled out from reference TRBV9 and TRBJ2-7, the complete variable domain reads DSGVTQTPKHLITATGQRVTLRCSPRSGDLSVYWYQQSLDQGLQFLIQYYNGEERAKGNILERFSAQQFPDLHSELNLSSLELGDSALYFCASSVGGEGEQYFGPGTRLTVT.

This rearrangement joins TRBV19 to TRBJ2-7; tentative D call: TRBD2 (7 bases). In germline, CDR1 is LNHDA, CDR2 SQIVND (reference sequence). The CDR3 has 15 residues. V lost 5 bases and J 6 bases, leaving 20 bases between the germline ends. The CDR3 protein is CASSPSARGAFEQYF. The CDR3, as DNA: TGTGCCAGTAGTCCTAGCGCACGGGGGGCATTCGAGCAGTACTTC. Based on the CDR3 plus reference TRBV19 and TRBJ2-7, the full variable domain is DGGITQSPKYLFRKEGQNVTLSCEQNLNHDAMYWYRQDPGQGLRLIYYSQIVNDFQKGDIAEGYSVSREKKESFPLTVTSAQKNPTAFYLCASSPSARGAFEQYFGPGTRLTVT.

This clonotype was counted at least ten times. The CDR3 loop reads CASSQDFAQKNTEAFF. The CDR3 region has the DNA TGCGCCAGCAGCCAAGATTTTGCACAGAAGAACACTGAAGCTTTCTTT. The chain carries TRBV4-3 and TRBJ1-1; D not resolved. Germline V gene sequence: CDR1 LGHNA, CDR2 YSLEER. V was trimmed by 0 bases and J by 1 base, leaving 12 bases between them. The CDR3 runs to 16 residues.

This clonotype was seen once. The junction and the germline gene differ at one end; a read error may be behind it. V gene TRBV7-2 combines with J gene TRBJ2-1; 13 nucleotides match TRBD2. CDR3 size: 17 residues. Per germline, CDR1 SGHTA and CDR2 FQGNSA. CDR3 bases: TGCGCCAGCAGCCCTGGGACTAGCGGGGAAACCTACAATGAGCAGTTCTTC. This sequence encodes CASSPGTSGETYNEQFF.

For the CDR3, the DNA is TGTGCCAGCAGTTTAAGCGGCAGTGAAAACAGCCTTGAAGCTTTCTTT. It specifies CASSLSGSENSLEAFF. The rearrangement uses TRBV12-3 or TRBV12-4 and TRBJ1-1; no clear D. V lost 2 bases and J lost 7, with 20 bases in between. This CDR3 has 16 amino acids.

CDR3 region: CASSRASAGGNTEAFF. The CDR3 DNA is TGTGCCAGCAGTCGTGCCTCAGCCGGGGGGAACACTGAAGCTTTCTTT. The chain has TRBV2 and TRBJ1-1, with D perhaps TRBD1 (5 bases). Germline-derived CDR1 and CDR2 are SNHLY and FYNNEI. CDR3 size: 16 residues. With 5 bases removed from V and 1 base from J, the gap between germline ends came to 17 bases.

The rearrangement uses TRBV7-9 and TRBJ1-6; D is ambiguous. The CDR3 length is 15 residues. CDR1 SEHNR and CDR2 FQNEAQ come from the germline V gene (reference sequence). Trimming cost V 3 bases and J 10 bases, with 16 bases left between them. The DNA of the CDR3 is TGTGCCAGCAGCTTCGGCGGCGGCGAGGGCTCACCCCTCCACTTT. It specifies CASSFGGGEGSPLHF.

This chain uses TRBV20-1 with TRBJ2-7, with 9 bases that match TRBD1. Germline loops: CDR1 DFQATT, CDR2 SNEGSKA (reference sequence). Losses at the gene ends were 6 bases for V and 5 bases for J; bases not matched to a gene: 11. There are 14 residues in the CDR3. The CDR3 reads CSAALGTGSHEQYF. The DNA for the CDR3 is TGCAGTGCCGCCCTCGGGACAGGGTCCCACGAGCAGTACTTC.

The gene calls are TRBV7-3 and TRBJ2-7; D may match TRBD1 or TRBD2 (7 bases each). Germline V CDR1 and CDR2: SGHTA, FQGTGA. This CDR3 is 16 amino acids long. Between the trimmed V and J ends, which lost 1 base and 3 bases, there was a span of 16 bases. CDR3 sequence reads: CASSLKGAGAGYEQYF. The CDR3 nucleotides read TGTGCCAGCAGCTTAAAGGGGGCGGGAGCAGGCTACGAGCAGTACTTC.

The genes are TRBV10-3 and TRBJ1-2, with 12 positions matching TRBD1. The V gene's germline CDR1 is ENHRY and CDR2 SYGVKD. This CDR3 comprises 20 residues. J was trimmed by 5 bases and V by 1 base; bases with no gene match: 17. In nucleotides, the CDR3 is TGTGCCATCAGTGAGTATAAAAGAACTGGGACAGGGGGCCTGGGGTATGGCTACACCTTC. Its protein product is CAISEYKRTGTGGLGYGYTF.

This rearrangement joins TRBV11-1 to TRBJ1-4, with a weak D call TRBD1 (6 bases). V shed 5 bases and J shed 6 bases, with 13 bases lying between them. The CDR3 is made up of 14 amino acids. The germline gives CDR1 SGHAT, CDR2 FQDESV (reference sequence). The CDR3 here is CASSPMWGHEKLFF. Here the CDR3 DNA reads TGTGCCAGCAGCCCGATGTGGGGGCATGAAAAACTGTTTTTT.

As regards this clonotype: The junction differs from germline at one of its ends, possibly a read error. The V gene is TRBV6-6, the J gene TRBJ1-1, with D maybe TRBD1 (5 bases). The germline V gene encodes CDR1 MNHNY and CDR2 SVGAGI (reference sequence). The CDR3 runs to 15 residues. This CDR3 reads CASYRGPQQNAEAFF. CDR3 DNA: TGTGCCAGTTATCGGGGACCCCAACAGAACGCTGAAGCTTTCTTT.